The present T cell receptor beta chain was sequenced within a study of low-dose radiotherapy and immunotherapy resistance in tumors. Study overall: In Cohort 2, 1 Gy per fraction was delivered every two weeks, for a total of 13 Gy over 26 weeks. Ipilimumab 1 mg/kg every six weeks, together with nivolumab 240 mg every two weeks, was given intravenously to patients.

In this sample, this clonotype turned up many times. Indicated time point: before trial treatment. Along with nivolumab and ipilimumab, donors received aspirin, low-dose cyclophosphamide and low-dose radiotherapy. Primers targeting TRAV and TRBV primed first-strand cDNA, covering alpha and beta chains. The authors ran around 19 PCR cycles to amplify TCRs with a constant-region primer and V-primer adapter. Following isolation, mRNA was amplified via in vitro transcription. TCRdb used MiXCR to reprocess the reads, holding one entry per CDR3 protein. The table includes about 82,000 distinct CDR3 sequences, about 19% detected once. Sequenced material: PBMCs, taken before treatment. This sequence was found in a male donor with prostate cancer.

The CDR3 bases are TGTGCCAGTAGTCCCCGGGACAGCCCCACCGGGGAGCTGTTTTTT. Protein: CASSPRDSPTGELFF. The chain carries TRBV19 and TRBJ2-2, with 7 nucleotides matching TRBD1. The germline CDR1 and CDR2 sequences are LNHDA and SQIVND (reference sequence). The CDR3 sequence is 15 residues long. V dropped 5 bases and J dropped 4; count of bases not matched to a gene: 7.